Here is one T cell receptor beta chain with its context. Its antigen remains unknown. Sequencing used immunoSEQ multiplex PCR; TCRdb keeps in-frame clones, though not all of them. Among around 100,000 clones, roughly 90% were seen once, and the ten largest hold 0.55% to 0.7%. The data stem from a study of a mutant IDH1 vaccine in newly diagnosed glioma. About the research overall: Once 4-6 weeks had passed after radiotherapy alone, vaccination started, or it started with temozolomide cycles.

Documented time point: week 11, during vaccination. Topical imiquimod accompanied each vaccine dose, which consisted of 300 ug of mutant IDH1 20-mer peptide. The source is a woman aged 45-60 years with glioma. The sequenced sample was PBMCs, obtained from a glioma patient whose treatment included an IDH1 peptide vaccine.

Here the CDR3 DNA reads TGTGCCAGCAGTTACTCAGGGGTTCCTGGAAACACCATATATTTT. Protein product: CASSYSGVPGNTIYF. V and J are TRBV6-5 and TRBJ1-3, with a tentative D call TRBD1 (5 bases). The CDR3 sequence is 15 residues long. Trimming left V 0 bases short and J 2 bases short, with 8 bases between. CDR1 and CDR2 (germline): MNHEY, SVGAGI.